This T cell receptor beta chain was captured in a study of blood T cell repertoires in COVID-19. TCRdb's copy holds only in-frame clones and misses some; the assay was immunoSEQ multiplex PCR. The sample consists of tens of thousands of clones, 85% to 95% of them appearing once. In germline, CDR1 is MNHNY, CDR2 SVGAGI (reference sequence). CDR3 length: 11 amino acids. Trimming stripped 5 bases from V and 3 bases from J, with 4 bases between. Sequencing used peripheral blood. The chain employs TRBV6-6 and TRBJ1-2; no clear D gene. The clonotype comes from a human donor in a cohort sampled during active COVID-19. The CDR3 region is CASSGHYGYTF. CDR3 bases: TGTGCCAGCAGTGGGCACTATGGCTACACCTTC.